The next 7 T cell receptor beta chains were all read from a single sample in a study of blood T cell repertoires in COVID-19. The repertoire was sequenced with immunoSEQ multiplex PCR; TCRdb's copy has only in-frame clones and lacks some. The sample shows over 200,000 clones, around 89% of them seen only once. Sequenced material: peripheral blood. These receptors originate from a woman aged 40 to 49 with acute or convalescent COVID-19.

The chain is built from TRBV10-1 and TRBJ2-3; no clear D. V was clipped by 5 bases and J by 1 base, with 10 bases between them. Germline V gene lookup returns CDR1 WNHNN and CDR2 SYGVQD (reference sequence). The CDR3 extends over 14 amino acids. The CDR3 region is CASSPVVGTDTQYF. CDR3 bases: TGCGCCAGCAGTCCGGTGGTGGGCACAGATACGCAGTATTTT.

The chain has TRBV6-5 and TRBJ1-2; D uncertain. V gave up 2 bases and J gave up 3 bases, with 10 bases separating them. The CDR3 is 14 residues long. Germline CDR1 and CDR2: MNHEY and SVGAGI. As DNA, the CDR3 is TGTGCCAGCAGTTACGGCAGGAATGACTATGGCTACACCTTC. Its translation is CASSYGRNDYGYTF.

V gene TRBV28 combines with J gene TRBJ1-1; D is perhaps TRBD1 (5 bases). Trimming shortened V by 2 bases and J by 4 bases, and 8 bases separated the two germline ends. Germline V gives CDR1 MDHEN, CDR2 SYDVKM. The CDR3 has 13 residues. In nucleotides, the CDR3 is TGTGCCAGCAGTTTACGACAGATCACTGAAGCTTTCTTT. This codes for CASSLRQITEAFF.

The chain combines TRBV4-1 with TRBJ2-5; TRBD2 is a possible D gene (7 bases). CDR3 length: 15 amino acids. Germline CDR1 MGHRA, CDR2 YSYEKL. V lost 4 bases and J lost 4, with 16 bases in between. The CDR3 protein is CASSLIGLGGETQYF. In nucleotides, the CDR3 is TGCGCCAGCAGCCTAATAGGACTAGGGGGAGAGACCCAGTACTTC.

This chain joins TRBV19 and TRBJ1-6, with TRBD1 matching over 7 bases. The germline V gene encodes CDR1 LNHDA and CDR2 SQIVND (reference sequence). The V and J ends lost 7 bases and 7 bases, in that order; junction bases with no gene match: 10. This CDR3 has 15 amino acids. The CDR3 region has the DNA TGTGCCAGTAAACATCTAGACAGGGTAAATTCACCCCTCCACTTT. This encodes CASKHLDRVNSPLHF.

The chain carries TRBV20-1 and TRBJ2-3, with 9 bases aligning to TRBD2. J lost 6 bases, V lost 3 bases, and 10 bases had no gene match. Germline CDR1 and CDR2: DFQATT and SNEGSKA (reference sequence). The CDR3 loop spans 15 amino acids. CDR3 residues: CSASAGGGASDTQYF. The DNA for the CDR3 is TGCAGTGCTAGTGCCGGCGGGGGGGCCAGTGATACGCAGTATTTT.

In its sample, this clone was seen a few times. The rearrangement joins TRBV4-1 to TRBJ2-1, with 15 bases aligning to TRBD2. Per the germline V gene, CDR1 is MGHRA and CDR2 is YSYEKL. After removal of 4 bases from V and 7 bases from J, the junction contained 8 bases not matched to a gene. This CDR3 is built from 17 residues. CDR3 loop: CASSPGLAGGLRNEQFF. Written as DNA, the CDR3 is TGCGCCAGCAGCCCCGGACTAGCGGGGGGGCTTAGAAATGAGCAGTTCTTC.